This is a list of T cell receptor beta chains from one sample in a study of T cells in Graves' hyperthyroidism and ophthalmopathy. TCRdb reprocessed the multiplex PCR reads with MiXCR, giving one entry per CDR3 protein. The sample consists of 650,000 to 700,000 distinct CDR3 sequences, 15% to 20% of them appearing once. The sample consisted of blood. These receptors were taken from a man aged 50 to 60 with Graves' hyperthyroidism. CDR3s include the opening cysteine and the closing phenylalanine or tryptophan. A D gene is named only where the DNA matches it firmly. Where a row states a size, it is once, few, many or the class of an expanded clone; other rows omit it.

V gene	D gene	J gene	clone size	CDR3 DNA	CDR3 protein
TRBV20-1	.	TRBJ1-4	many	TGCAGTGCTGAGGGGACAAGTAATGAAAAACTGTTTTTT	CSAEGTSNEKLFF
TRBV6-2/TRBV6-3	.	TRBJ2-4	few	TGTGCCAGCAGTTTAATGGGACGTACTCCTGTCGAGATGAAAAACATTCAGTACTTC	CASSLMGRTPVEMKNIQYF
TRBV6-1	.	TRBJ1-4	.	TGTGCCTTACTGACAGGCGAGAATGAAAAACTGTTTTTT	CALLTGENEKLFF
TRBV20-1	.	TRBJ2-3	.	TGCAGTGCTAGGGACAGTGGAAGCGTGGGCACAGATACGCAGTATTTT	CSARDSGSVGTDTQYF
TRBV28	.	TRBJ2-1	few	TGTGCCAGCATCGGCAATGAGCAGTTCTTC	CASIGNEQFF
TRBV9	.	TRBJ2-3	few	TGTGCCAGCGGGGTGGGGACCCCGGGCGCAGATACGCAGTATTTT	CASGVGTPGADTQYF
TRBV18	.	TRBJ1-5	.	TGTGCCAGCTCACTACAGGGACAACCCAATCAGCCCCAGCATTTT	CASSLQGQPNQPQHF
TRBV6-5	.	TRBJ2-1	.	TGTGCCAGCAGTTACGACCTCTGGTCGGAAAACTCCTACAATGAGCAGTTCTTC	CASSYDLWSENSYNEQFF
TRBV2	TRBD1	TRBJ2-7	.	TGTGCCAGCAGTATCGACAGGGGGCGAGAGCAGTACTTC	CASSIDRGREQYF
TRBV28	TRBD2	TRBJ2-7	.	TGTGCCAGCAGTTTTCCCCCCGGGACTAGCGGGAGGGCCCGGTCCTACGAGCAGTACTTC	CASSFPPGTSGRARSYEQYF
TRBV12-3/TRBV12-4	.	TRBJ1-2	.	TGTGCCAGCAGCTTCGGAGGGGGGAACGGCTACACCTTC	CASSFGGGNGYTF
TRBV5-5	TRBD1	TRBJ1-2	.	TGTGCCAGCAGCTTCAACTCCGGGACAGGGGACTATGGCTACACCTTC	CASSFNSGTGDYGYTF
TRBV7-6	.	TRBJ2-3	once	TGTGCCAGCAGCCCCCAGCCCGGAGCAGGGGCAGATACGCAGTATTTT	CASSPQPGAGADTQYF
TRBV15	TRBD2	TRBJ2-1	.	TGTGCCACCAGCAGACAACCGGGACTAGCGGCCTTCTACAATGAGCAGTTCTTC	CATSRQPGLAAFYNEQFF